Listed here are 31 T cell receptor beta chains from one sample, sequenced in a study of T-cell memory formation after mild COVID-19. One entry per CDR3 protein, called by TCRdb with MiXCR from the 5' RACE reads. In the table there are around 420,000 distinct CDR3 sequences, approximately 24% of which are singletons. Sequencing input: PBMCs or a T cell subset sorted from them (not recorded which). Receptors were obtained from an adult woman who had mild COVID-19 (a few samples of this study predate the infection). Cell type and time point are not known.

The gene calls are TRBV4-1 and TRBJ2-7, with unresolved D. Trimming shortened V by 3 bases and J by 2 bases, and 14 bases separated the two germline ends. The CDR3 has 15 residues. The germline CDR1 and CDR2 sequences are MGHRA and YSYEKL. The CDR3 loop reads CASSQVWPDTYEQYF. Written as DNA, the CDR3 is TGCGCCAGCAGCCAGGTGTGGCCGGATACCTACGAGCAGTACTTC.

This chain links TRBV6-5 with TRBJ2-5, with no clear D. Germline assignment: CDR1 MNHEY and CDR2 SVGAGI. Deletions cut 2 bases from V and 1 base from J, with 14 bases between. The CDR3 is 16 amino acids. Written as DNA, the CDR3 is TGTGCCAGCAGTTACGCGGCAGATTTCGTCCAAGAGACCCAGTACTTC. It specifies CASSYAADFVQETQYF.

This clonotype was recorded a few times. V is TRBV7-3 and J is TRBJ2-2; D gene unclear. The CDR3 covers 15 residues. V lost 2 bases to trimming and J lost 3 bases, with 10 bases between them. Germline V lookup: CDR1 SGHTA, CDR2 FQGTGA. DNA of the CDR3: TGTGCCAGCAGCTTATTAGGCCCGGACACCGGGGAGCTGTTTTTT. As protein: CASSLLGPDTGELFF.

This chain joins TRBV9 and TRBJ1-6; weak D call: TRBD1 (6 bases). In germline, CDR1 is SGDLS, CDR2 YYNGEE. Trimming left V 4 bases short and J 8 bases short, with 13 bases between. The length of the CDR3 is 14 residues. CDR3 coding DNA: TGTGCCAGCAGCCCCACGGGGGCGGATTCACCCCTCCACTTT. Translated: CASSPTGADSPLHF.

V and J are TRBV7-9 and TRBJ2-2; 7 nucleotides align to TRBD1. The length of the CDR3 is 14 residues. V dropped 5 bases and J dropped 4; count of bases not matched to a gene: 4. CDR1 SEHNR and CDR2 FQNEAQ come from the germline V gene (reference sequence). The CDR3 nucleotides are TGTGCCAGCAGCGGGACAGCCCCCACCGGGGAGCTGTTTTTT. It yields the protein CASSGTAPTGELFF.

In its sample, this clonotype was seen a few times. The gene calls are TRBV4-1 and TRBJ2-1; D remains unclear. V lost 3 bases and J lost 3, with 6 bases in between. The CDR3 loop spans 13 amino acids. Germline-derived CDR1 and CDR2 are MGHRA and YSYEKL. The CDR3: CASSHGYYNEQFF. The CDR3 region has the DNA TGCGCCAGCAGCCATGGGTACTACAATGAGCAGTTCTTC.

This chain joins TRBV4-1 and TRBJ2-5; D possibly corresponds to TRBD1 (6 bases). CDR1 MGHRA and CDR2 YSYEKL come from the germline V gene. CDR3 length: 14 amino acids. With 1 base removed from V and 5 bases from J, the gap between germline ends came to 11 bases. This CDR3 is CASSQVGGIETQYF. The CDR3 bases are TGCGCCAGCAGCCAAGTAGGGGGAATTGAGACCCAGTACTTC.

The chain links TRBV20-1 to TRBJ1-1; TRBD1 matches at 8 bases. Looked up from germline, CDR1 is DFQATT and CDR2 is SNEGSKA (reference sequence). V shed 1 base and J 1 base; nucleotides not matched to a gene: 8. CDR3 length: 16 residues. The CDR3 here is CSARAPQGGKNTEAFF. CDR3 DNA sequence: TGCAGTGCTAGAGCCCCACAGGGGGGAAAGAACACTGAAGCTTTCTTT.

This chain uses TRBV7-2 with TRBJ2-2; D gene ambiguous. Germline-derived CDR1 and CDR2 are SGHTA and FQGNSA. This CDR3 has 12 amino acids. Trimming shortened V by 5 bases and J by 9 bases, and 10 bases separated the two germline ends. CDR3 sequence reads: CASSPRPRELFF. The DNA of the CDR3 is TGTGCCAGCAGCCCCCGGCCCCGGGAGCTGTTTTTT.

The chain recombines TRBV3-1 with TRBJ2-5, with a possible D match to TRBD1 (6 bases). There are 15 residues in the CDR3. V was trimmed by 5 bases and J by 4 bases, leaving 17 bases between them. Germline assignment: CDR1 LGHDT and CDR2 YNNKEL (reference sequence). The CDR3 region is CASSINHRVGETQYF. DNA of the CDR3: TGTGCCAGCAGCATCAACCACAGGGTCGGAGAGACCCAGTACTTC.

This clonotype was detected a few times. V is TRBV12-3 or TRBV12-4 and J is TRBJ1-5; 9 nucleotides line up with TRBD1. The ends lost 2 bases at V and 3 bases at J; junction bases unmatched: 5. This CDR3 comprises 16 residues. As DNA, the CDR3 is TGTGCCAGCAGTTTACCAGGGACAGGGCACAATCAGCCCCAGCATTTT. This codes for CASSLPGTGHNQPQHF.

The chain links TRBV11-3 to TRBJ2-7; 8 bases map to TRBD2. The CDR3 has 13 amino acids. Trimming removed 5 bases from V and 6 bases from J; junction bases left unmatched: 6. Germline CDR1 SGHNT, CDR2 YENEEA. As DNA, the CDR3 is TGTGCCAGCAGCCGCAGCGGGAGAGCCGAGCAGTACTTC. Translation: CASSRSGRAEQYF. Full variable domain (remainder filled in from reference TRBV11-3 and TRBJ2-7): EAGVVQSPRYKIIEKKQPVAFWCNPISGHNTLYWYLQNLGQGPELLIRYENEEAVDDSQLPKDRFSAERLKGVDSTLKIQPAELGDSAVYLCASSRSGRAEQYFGPGTRLTVT.

The chain employs TRBV11-2 and TRBJ2-7; 7 nucleotides line up with TRBD2. V lost 2 bases and J lost 4; bases outside the gene matches: 8. Germline CDR1 is SGHAT and CDR2 is FQNNGV. The CDR3 length is 15 residues. For the CDR3, the DNA is TGTGCCAGCAGCTTATCACGGCTAGCGGAGTACGAGCAGTACTTC. It translates to CASSLSRLAEYEQYF. Supplemented by reference TRBV11-2 and TRBJ2-7, the full variable domain reads EAGVAQSPRYKIIEKRQSVAFWCNPISGHATLYWYQQILGQGPKLLIQFQNNGVVDDSQLPKDRFSAERLKGVDSTLKIQPAKLEDSAVYLCASSLSRLAEYEQYFGPGTRLTVT.

The CDR3 DNA reads as TGTGCCAGCAGCGTCGGGGGTCCCCACACAGATACGCAGTATTTT. Translation: CASSVGGPHTDTQYF. The chain combines TRBV9 with TRBJ2-3; tentatively, D is TRBD2 (6 bases). V lost 2 bases and J 2 bases, leaving 12 bases between the germline ends. The V gene's germline CDR1 is SGDLS and CDR2 YYNGEE. There are 15 residues in the CDR3. The whole variable domain, remainder taken from reference TRBV9 and TRBJ2-3, is DSGVTQTPKHLITATGQRVTLRCSPRSGDLSVYWYQQSLDQGLQFLIQYYNGEERAKGNILERFSAQQFPDLHSELNLSSLELGDSALYFCASSVGGPHTDTQYFGPGTRLTVL.

The CDR3 loop is CASSPRSRVFAGQVETQYF. The CDR3, as DNA: TGTGCCAGCAGCCCTCGATCCCGTGTGTTTGCTGGGCAGGTAGAGACCCAGTACTTC. J is TRBJ2-5 and V is TRBV7-8; D is unclear. The CDR3 is 19 residues long. V lost 5 bases and J lost 4, with 29 bases in between. CDR1 and CDR2 (germline): SGHVS, FQNEAQ.

The V and J genes are TRBV7-2 and TRBJ1-2, with D tentatively TRBD1 (5 bases). Trimming shortened V by 8 bases and J by 8 bases, and 21 bases separated the two germline ends. The germline V gene has CDR1 SGHTA and CDR2 FQGNSA. The CDR3 extends over 14 amino acids. The CDR3 region has the DNA TGTGCCAGCTTAGTTTGGGGGGGAGGAGGAGGCTACACCTTC. It yields the protein CASLVWGGGGGYTF.

The gene calls are TRBV9 and TRBJ2-3; the D gene is possibly TRBD1 (5 bases). The CDR3 is 14 amino acids. Germline CDR1 reads SGDLS; CDR2 reads YYNGEE. Trimming pared 2 bases from V and 3 bases from J, leaving 10 bases between. CDR3 coding DNA: TGTGCCAGCAGCGTCCAGGGTTTGACAGATACGCAGTATTTT. This gives the protein CASSVQGLTDTQYF.

The chain links TRBV20-1 to TRBJ2-3; D is possibly TRBD1 (6 bases). Per the germline V gene, CDR1 is DFQATT and CDR2 is SNEGSKA (reference sequence). The CDR3 spans 17 residues. Trimming took off 0 bases at V and 0 bases at J, with 16 bases between the two ends. The CDR3 DNA is TGCAGTGCTAGAGATTTAACAGGACAGACTAGCACAGATACGCAGTATTTT. Translation gives CSARDLTGQTSTDTQYF.

V gene TRBV6-6 combines with J gene TRBJ2-5; 8 bases map to TRBD1. The V and J ends lost 0 bases and 5 bases, in that order; junction bases with no gene match: 5. The CDR3 length is 15 residues. Germline CDR1 is MNHNY and CDR2 is SVGAGI (reference sequence). CDR3 in amino acids: CASSYSTGARETQYF. CDR3 nucleotide sequence: TGTGCCAGCAGTTACTCGACAGGGGCGCGGGAGACCCAGTACTTC.

In this sample, this clonotype turned up a few times. The chain joins TRBV29-1 to TRBJ2-7, with 14 nucleotides matching TRBD2. CDR3 length: 18 amino acids. V dropped 5 bases and J dropped 2; count of bases not matched to a gene: 14. Germline CDR1 SQVTM, CDR2 ANQGSEA. The CDR3 reads CSVNSGTSGRTNAYEQYF. CDR3 bases: TGCAGCGTTAACTCCGGGACTAGCGGGAGAACGAACGCCTACGAGCAGTACTTC.

This clonotype has only a few counts. The chain's CDR3 is CASSLGGRPQHF. In DNA, the CDR3 is TGTGCCAGCAGTTTGGGAGGTCGGCCCCAGCATTTT. The chain links TRBV12-3 or TRBV12-4 to TRBJ1-5; D call uncertain. The CDR3 totals 12 residues. The V gene lost 3 bases and the J gene lost 9 bases, with 9 bases spanning the gap.

This clonotype was counted a few times. The CDR3 protein is CAWSPGTGGFEAFF. For the CDR3, the DNA is TGTGCCTGGAGTCCCGGGACAGGGGGTTTTGAAGCTTTCTTT. The chain combines TRBV30 with TRBJ1-1; 11 bases line up with TRBD1. Germline trimming cut 2 bases from V and 7 bases from J; bases unmatched to any gene: 6. From germline, CDR1 is GTSNPN and CDR2 SVGIG (reference sequence). CDR3 length equals 14 residues.

This sequence joins TRBV6-1 and TRBJ1-3, with 7 bases lining up with TRBD1. The CDR3 runs to 16 residues. V was clipped by 0 bases and J by 2 bases; unmatched bases: 4. Germline CDR1 MNHNS, CDR2 SASEGT. The CDR3 here is CASSEAVTGTGNTIYF. The CDR3 DNA is TGTGCCAGCAGTGAAGCAGTGACAGGGACTGGAAACACCATATATTTT.

The chain employs TRBV29-1 and TRBJ1-4; D possibly corresponds to TRBD1 (6 bases). The V gene lost 4 bases and the J gene lost 6 bases, with 15 bases spanning the gap. Germline CDR1 and CDR2: SQVTM and ANQGSEA. The CDR3 has 14 residues. The CDR3 DNA sequence: TGCAGCGTTGCGGTGGACAGTTATGATGAAAAACTGTTTTTT. Its translation: CSVAVDSYDEKLFF.

This clonotype has only one observation. The chain has TRBV2 and TRBJ1-2, with 10 positions matching TRBD1. The CDR3 has 15 residues. V lost 2 bases, J lost 8 bases, and 8 bases stayed unmatched. Germline V CDR1 and CDR2: SNHLY, FYNNEI. The CDR3 DNA sequence: TGTGCCAGCAGTGAACCGGGACAGGGGACTTGGGGCTACACCTTC. Translated, it gives CASSEPGQGTWGYTF.

This sequence joins TRBV7-9 and TRBJ2-6; 7 nucleotides line up with TRBD1. V lost 3 bases and J lost 0; bases outside the gene matches: 5. The germline V gene has CDR1 SEHNR and CDR2 FQNEAQ (reference sequence). The CDR3 consists of 17 residues. For the CDR3, the DNA is TGTGCCAGCAGCTTGGCAGGGGGATCCTCTGGGGCCAACGTCCTGACTTTC. Amino acids: CASSLAGGSSGANVLTF.

The chain links TRBV4-2 to TRBJ2-1; 7 positions agree with TRBD2. Losses at the gene ends were 5 bases for V and 5 bases for J; bases not matched to a gene: 6. CDR1 is LGHNA, CDR2 YNFKEQ, per germline. The CDR3 consists of 14 residues. In nucleotides, the CDR3 is TGTGCCAGCAGCAATCCCGGGGGGAACAATGAGCAGTTCTTC. This sequence encodes CASSNPGGNNEQFF.

The chain couples TRBV5-1 to TRBJ2-1; D perhaps matches TRBD2 (6 bases). The CDR3 extends over 15 amino acids. Germline CDR1 and CDR2: SGHRS and YFSETQ. V dropped 1 base and J dropped 4 bases, with 12 bases sitting between them. DNA for the CDR3: TGCGCCAGCAGCTTGATTGCGGGGAGGTACAATGAGCAGTTCTTC. Amino acids: CASSLIAGRYNEQFF.

The sample holds a few counts of this clonotype. This rearrangement joins TRBV4-2 to TRBJ1-3; 8 bases line up with TRBD1. Germline CDR1 LGHNA, CDR2 YNFKEQ. The junction had 4 bases not matched to a gene; V was cut back by 1 base and J by 2 bases. The CDR3 consists of 16 residues. CDR3 nucleotides: TGTGCCAGCAGCCAAGTCTGGACAGGGACTGGAAACACCATATATTTT. It yields the protein CASSQVWTGTGNTIYF.

This clonotype was seen only a few times. The rearrangement uses TRBV24-1 and TRBJ2-5; D is possibly TRBD2 (5 bases). V lost 4 bases and J lost 4, with 12 bases in between. The CDR3 totals 14 residues. Germline V gene lookup returns CDR1 KGHDR and CDR2 SFDVKD. The CDR3: CATSDPGLPETQYF. The CDR3 nucleotides are TGTGCCACCAGTGACCCTGGACTTCCAGAGACCCAGTACTTC.

The genes are TRBV24-1 and TRBJ1-4, with 8 bases lining up with TRBD1. There are 15 residues in the CDR3. CDR1 is KGHDR, CDR2 SFDVKD, per germline. V lost 3 bases and J lost 5; bases outside the gene matches: 4. This CDR3 is CATSDPRGRNEKLFF. The CDR3 DNA follows: TGTGCCACCAGTGATCCCAGGGGGCGGAATGAAAAACTGTTTTTT.